The clone carrying this T cell receptor (beta chain) is a singleton in its sample. Cohort placement rested on clinical history that participants reported themselves. Two negative PCRs, clearance, or symptom resolution were required of recovered Cohort 3 donors. This CDR3 is built from 13 residues. Authors' methods: How many nucleated cells were present was estimated from reference gene primer amplification. Measured with immunoSEQ multiplex PCR; TCRdb has only the in-frame clones, and not every one. V, J and clone size were drawn from that table, and D and trimming were deduced from the DNA. The sample holds approximately 230,000 clones, approximately 90% seen once. These data belong to a study of blood T cell repertoires in COVID-19. Study context: The analysed material was cDNA or gDNA that came from T cells, B-cell-depleted T cells, or PBMCs.

The clonotype was recovered from a woman aged 18-29 years who had recovered from COVID-19. The sequenced sample was PBMCs or T cells enriched from blood (not recorded which). The rearrangement joins TRBV21-1 to TRBJ1-4; no DNA check was done on the table's D call, TRBD1. TRBV21-1 is shown as a pseudogene. In DNA form, the CDR3 reads TGTGCCAGCATCAGGACAGGGGGTGAAAAACTGTTTTTT. Protein sequence: CASIRTGGEKLFF.